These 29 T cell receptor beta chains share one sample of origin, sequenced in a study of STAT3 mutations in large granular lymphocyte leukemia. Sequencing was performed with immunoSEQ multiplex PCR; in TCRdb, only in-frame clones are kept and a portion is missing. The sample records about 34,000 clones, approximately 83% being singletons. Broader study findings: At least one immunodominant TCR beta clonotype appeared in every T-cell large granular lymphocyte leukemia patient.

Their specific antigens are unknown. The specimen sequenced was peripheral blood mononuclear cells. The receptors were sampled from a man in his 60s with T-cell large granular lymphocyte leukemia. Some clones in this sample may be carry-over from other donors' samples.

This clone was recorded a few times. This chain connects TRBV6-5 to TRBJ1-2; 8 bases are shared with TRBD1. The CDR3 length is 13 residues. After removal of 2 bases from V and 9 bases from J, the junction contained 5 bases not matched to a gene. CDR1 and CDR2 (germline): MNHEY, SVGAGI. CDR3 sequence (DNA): TGTGCCAGCAGTTACCTGACAGGGGACAGCTACACCTTC. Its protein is CASSYLTGDSYTF.

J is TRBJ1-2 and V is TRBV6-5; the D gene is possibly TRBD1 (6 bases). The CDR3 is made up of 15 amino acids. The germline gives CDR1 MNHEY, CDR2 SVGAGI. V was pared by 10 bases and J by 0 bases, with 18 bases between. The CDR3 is CATLPPGATNYGYTF. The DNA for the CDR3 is TGTGCCACCCTCCCTCCGGGGGCCACTAACTATGGCTACACCTTC.

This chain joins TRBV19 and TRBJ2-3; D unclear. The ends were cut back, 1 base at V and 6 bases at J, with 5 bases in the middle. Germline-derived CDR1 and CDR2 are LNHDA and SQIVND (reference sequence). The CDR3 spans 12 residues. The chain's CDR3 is CASSIVGDTQYF. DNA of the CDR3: TGTGCCAGTAGTATAGTTGGGGATACGCAGTATTTT.

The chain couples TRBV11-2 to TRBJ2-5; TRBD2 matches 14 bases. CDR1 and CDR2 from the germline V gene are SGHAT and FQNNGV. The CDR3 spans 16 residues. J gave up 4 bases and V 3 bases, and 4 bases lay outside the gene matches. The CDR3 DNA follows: TGTGCCAGCAGCTTGGGGACTAGCGGGAGTCGAGAGACCCAGTACTTC. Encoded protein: CASSLGTSGSRETQYF.

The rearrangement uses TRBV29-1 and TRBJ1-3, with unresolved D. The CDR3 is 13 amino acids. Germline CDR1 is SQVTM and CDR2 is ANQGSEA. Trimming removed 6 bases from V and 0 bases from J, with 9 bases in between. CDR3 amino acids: CSVGPSSGNTIYF. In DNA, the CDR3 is TGCAGCGTCGGACCGAGCTCTGGAAACACCATATATTTT.

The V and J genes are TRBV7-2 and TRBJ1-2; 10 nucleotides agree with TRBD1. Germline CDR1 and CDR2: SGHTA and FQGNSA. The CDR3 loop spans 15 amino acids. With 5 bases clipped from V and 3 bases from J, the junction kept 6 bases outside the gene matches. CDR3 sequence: CASSLGQGDYYGYTF. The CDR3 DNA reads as TGTGCCAGCAGCCTTGGACAGGGGGACTACTATGGCTACACCTTC.

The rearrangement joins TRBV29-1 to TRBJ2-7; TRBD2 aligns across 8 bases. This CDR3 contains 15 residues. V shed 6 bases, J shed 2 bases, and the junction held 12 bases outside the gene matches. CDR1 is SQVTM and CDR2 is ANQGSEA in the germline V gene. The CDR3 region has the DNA TGCAGCGTAGGCGTCACTAGCGGCCCTCCCTACGAGCAGTACTTC. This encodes CSVGVTSGPPYEQYF.

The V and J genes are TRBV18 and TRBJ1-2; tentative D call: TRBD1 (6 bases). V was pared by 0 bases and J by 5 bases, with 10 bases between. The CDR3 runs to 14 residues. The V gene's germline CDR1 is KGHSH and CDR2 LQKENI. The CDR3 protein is CASSPPGAEYGYTF. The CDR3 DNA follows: TGTGCCAGCTCACCACCGGGGGCGGAGTATGGCTACACCTTC. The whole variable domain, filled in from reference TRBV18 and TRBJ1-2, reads NAGVMQNPRHLVRRRGQEARLRCSPMKGHSHVYWYRQLPEEGLKFMVYLQKENIIDESGMPKERFSAEFPKEGPSILRIQQVVRGDSAAYFCASSPPGAEYGYTFGSGTRLTVV.

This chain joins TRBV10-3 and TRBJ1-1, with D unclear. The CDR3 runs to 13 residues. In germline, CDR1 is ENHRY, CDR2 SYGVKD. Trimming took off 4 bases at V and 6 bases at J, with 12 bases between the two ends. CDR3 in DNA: TGTGCCATCAGTGGGTCTGGAGGTGCTGAAGCTTTCTTT. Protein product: CAISGSGGAEAFF.

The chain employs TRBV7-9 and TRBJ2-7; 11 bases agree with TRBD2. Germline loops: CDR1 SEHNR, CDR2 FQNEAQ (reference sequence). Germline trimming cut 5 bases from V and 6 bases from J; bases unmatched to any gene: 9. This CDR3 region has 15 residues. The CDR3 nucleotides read TGTGCCAGCAGCACCCGTAGCGGGAGGGCCACCGAGCAGTACTTC. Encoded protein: CASSTRSGRATEQYF.

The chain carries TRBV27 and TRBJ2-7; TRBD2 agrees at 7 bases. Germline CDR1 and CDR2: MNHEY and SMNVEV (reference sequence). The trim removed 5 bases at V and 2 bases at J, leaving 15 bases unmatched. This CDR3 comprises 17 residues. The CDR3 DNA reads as TGTGCCAGCAGTCTAAGGGGCGGGCGGGAGCCCCCCTACGAGCAGTACTTC. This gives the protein CASSLRGGREPPYEQYF.

This CDR3 reads CASSPRGQSNQPQHF. CDR3 nucleotides: TGTGCCAGCTCACCACGGGGACAGTCCAATCAGCCCCAGCATTTT. The rearrangement uses TRBV18 and TRBJ1-5, with TRBD1 identical over 7 bases. This CDR3 has 15 amino acids. Losses at the gene ends were 1 base for V and 3 bases for J; bases not matched to a gene: 3. Germline CDR1 KGHSH, CDR2 LQKENI. The whole variable domain, remainder taken from reference TRBV18 and TRBJ1-5, is NAGVMQNPRHLVRRRGQEARLRCSPMKGHSHVYWYRQLPEEGLKFMVYLQKENIIDESGMPKERFSAEFPKEGPSILRIQQVVRGDSAAYFCASSPRGQSNQPQHFGDGTRLSIL.

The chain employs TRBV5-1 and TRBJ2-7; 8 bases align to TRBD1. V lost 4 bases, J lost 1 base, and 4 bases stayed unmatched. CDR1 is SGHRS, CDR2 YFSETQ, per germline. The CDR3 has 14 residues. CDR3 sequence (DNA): TGCGCCAGCAGCCGGGACAGGAGATCCTACGAGCAGTACTTC. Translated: CASSRDRRSYEQYF.

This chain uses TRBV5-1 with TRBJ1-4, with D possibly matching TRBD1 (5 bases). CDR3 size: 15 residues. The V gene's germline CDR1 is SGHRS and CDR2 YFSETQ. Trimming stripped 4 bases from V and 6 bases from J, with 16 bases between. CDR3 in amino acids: CASSDQGTPDEKLFF. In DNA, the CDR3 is TGCGCCAGCAGCGATCAAGGGACGCCCGATGAAAAACTGTTTTTT.

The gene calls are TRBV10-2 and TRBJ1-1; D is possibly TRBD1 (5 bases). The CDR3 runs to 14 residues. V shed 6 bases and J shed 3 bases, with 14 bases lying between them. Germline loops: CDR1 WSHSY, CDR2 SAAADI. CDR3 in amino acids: CASRMTGADTEAFF. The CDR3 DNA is TGCGCCAGCAGGATGACTGGGGCGGACACTGAAGCTTTCTTT.

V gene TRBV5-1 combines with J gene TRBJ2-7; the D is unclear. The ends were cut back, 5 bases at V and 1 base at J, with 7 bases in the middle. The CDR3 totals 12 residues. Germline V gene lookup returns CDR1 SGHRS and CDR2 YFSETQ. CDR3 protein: CASSEASYEQYF. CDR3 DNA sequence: TGCGCCAGCAGTGAAGCGTCCTACGAGCAGTACTTC.

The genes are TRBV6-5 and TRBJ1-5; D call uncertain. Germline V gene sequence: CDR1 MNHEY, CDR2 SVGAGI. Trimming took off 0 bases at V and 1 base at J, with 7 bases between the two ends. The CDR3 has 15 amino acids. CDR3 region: CASSYSVGSNQPQHF. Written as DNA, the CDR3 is TGTGCCAGCAGTTACTCCGTCGGGAGCAATCAGCCCCAGCATTTT.

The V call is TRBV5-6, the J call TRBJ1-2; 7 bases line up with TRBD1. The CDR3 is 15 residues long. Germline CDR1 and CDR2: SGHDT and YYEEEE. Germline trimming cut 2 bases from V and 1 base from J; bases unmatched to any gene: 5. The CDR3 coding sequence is TGTGCCAGCAGCTTCGGGGACAGACGTAACTATGGCTACACCTTC. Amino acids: CASSFGDRRNYGYTF. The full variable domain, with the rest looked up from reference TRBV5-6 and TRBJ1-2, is DAGVTQSPTHLIKTRGQQVTLRCSPKSGHDTVSWYQQALGQGPQFIFQYYEEEERQRGNFPDRFSGHQFPNYSSELNVNALLLGDSALYLCASSFGDRRNYGYTFGSGTRLTVV.

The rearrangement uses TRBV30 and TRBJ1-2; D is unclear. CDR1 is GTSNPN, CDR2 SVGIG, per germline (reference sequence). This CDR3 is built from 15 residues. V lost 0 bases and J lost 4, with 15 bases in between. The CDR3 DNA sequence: TGTGCCTGGAGTGTACGGGCCTCTTCAGGCTATGGCTACACCTTC. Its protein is CAWSVRASSGYGYTF.

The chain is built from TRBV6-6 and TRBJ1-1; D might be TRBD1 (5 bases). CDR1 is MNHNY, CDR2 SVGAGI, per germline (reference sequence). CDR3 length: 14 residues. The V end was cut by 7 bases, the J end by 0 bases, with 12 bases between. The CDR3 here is CASTDRPMNTEAFF. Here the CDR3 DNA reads TGTGCCAGCACCGACAGACCAATGAACACTGAAGCTTTCTTT.

The CDR3, as DNA: TGTGCCTGGAGTGTCTTCAATCTACAAAAGACCCAGTACTTC. Amino acid sequence: CAWSVFNLQKTQYF. V is TRBV30 and J is TRBJ2-5; unclear D gene. CDR1 and CDR2 from the germline V gene are GTSNPN and SVGIG (reference sequence). The V gene lost 0 bases and the J gene lost 6 bases, with 14 bases spanning the gap. CDR3 length: 14 amino acids.

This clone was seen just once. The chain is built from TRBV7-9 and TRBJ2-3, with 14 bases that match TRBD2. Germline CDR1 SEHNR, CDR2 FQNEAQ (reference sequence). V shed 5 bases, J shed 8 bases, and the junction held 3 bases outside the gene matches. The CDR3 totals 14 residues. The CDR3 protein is CASSRGLAGGTQYF. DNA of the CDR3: TGTGCCAGCAGCCGCGGACTAGCGGGAGGTACGCAGTATTTT.

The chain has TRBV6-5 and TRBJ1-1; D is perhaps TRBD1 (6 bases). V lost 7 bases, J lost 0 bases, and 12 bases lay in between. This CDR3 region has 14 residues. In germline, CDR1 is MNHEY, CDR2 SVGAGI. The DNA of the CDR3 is TGTGCCAGCAAGAGAGGGGGAATGAACACTGAAGCTTTCTTT. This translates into CASKRGGMNTEAFF.

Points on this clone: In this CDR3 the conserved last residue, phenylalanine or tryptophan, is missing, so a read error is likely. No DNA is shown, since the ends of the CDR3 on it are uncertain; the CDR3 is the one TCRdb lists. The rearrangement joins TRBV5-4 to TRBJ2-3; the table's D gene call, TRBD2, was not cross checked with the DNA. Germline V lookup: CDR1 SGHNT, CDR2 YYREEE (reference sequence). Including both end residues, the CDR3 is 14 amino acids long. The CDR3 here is CASSLEFGSGAAVR.

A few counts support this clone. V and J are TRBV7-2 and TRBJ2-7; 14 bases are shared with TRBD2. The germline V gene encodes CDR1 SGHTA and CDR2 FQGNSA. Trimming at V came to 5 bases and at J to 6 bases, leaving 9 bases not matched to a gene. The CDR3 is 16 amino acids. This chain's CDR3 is CASSPRTSGRISEQYF. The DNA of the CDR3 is TGTGCCAGCAGCCCAAGGACTAGCGGGAGGATAAGCGAGCAGTACTTC.

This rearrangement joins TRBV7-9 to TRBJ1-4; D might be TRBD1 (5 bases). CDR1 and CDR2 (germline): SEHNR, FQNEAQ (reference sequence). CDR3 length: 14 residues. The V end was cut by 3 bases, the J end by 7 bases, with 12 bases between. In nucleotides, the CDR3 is TGTGCCAGCAGCTTGCGGGGGGAGAGTGAAAAACTGTTTTTT. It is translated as CASSLRGESEKLFF.

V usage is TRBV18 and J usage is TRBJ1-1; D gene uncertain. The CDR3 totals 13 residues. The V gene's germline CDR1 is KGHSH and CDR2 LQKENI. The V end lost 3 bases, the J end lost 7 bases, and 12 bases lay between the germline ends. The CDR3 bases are TGTGCCAGCTCACCGAGAGGCATCAATGAAGCTTTCTTT. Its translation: CASSPRGINEAFF. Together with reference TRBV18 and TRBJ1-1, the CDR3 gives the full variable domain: NAGVMQNPRHLVRRRGQEARLRCSPMKGHSHVYWYRQLPEEGLKFMVYLQKENIIDESGMPKERFSAEFPKEGPSILRIQQVVRGDSAAYFCASSPRGINEAFFGQGTRLTVV.

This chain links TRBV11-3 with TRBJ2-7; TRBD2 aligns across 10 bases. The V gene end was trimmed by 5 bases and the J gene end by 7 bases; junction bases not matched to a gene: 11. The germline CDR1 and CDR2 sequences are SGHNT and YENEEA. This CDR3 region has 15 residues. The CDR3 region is CASSPGLADSYEQYF. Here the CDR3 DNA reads TGTGCCAGCAGCCCAGGACTAGCGGACAGTTATGAGCAGTACTTC. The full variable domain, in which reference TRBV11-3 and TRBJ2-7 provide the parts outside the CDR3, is EAGVVQSPRYKIIEKKQPVAFWCNPISGHNTLYWYLQNLGQGPELLIRYENEEAVDDSQLPKDRFSAERLKGVDSTLKIQPAELGDSAVYLCASSPGLADSYEQYFGPGTRLTVT.

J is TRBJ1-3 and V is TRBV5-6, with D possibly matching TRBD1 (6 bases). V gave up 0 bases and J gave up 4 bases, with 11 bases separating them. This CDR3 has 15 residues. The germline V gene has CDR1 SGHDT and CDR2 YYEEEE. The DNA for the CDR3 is TGTGCCAGCAGCTTGGGCTCGGGGGCGGGAAACACCATATATTTT. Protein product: CASSLGSGAGNTIYF.